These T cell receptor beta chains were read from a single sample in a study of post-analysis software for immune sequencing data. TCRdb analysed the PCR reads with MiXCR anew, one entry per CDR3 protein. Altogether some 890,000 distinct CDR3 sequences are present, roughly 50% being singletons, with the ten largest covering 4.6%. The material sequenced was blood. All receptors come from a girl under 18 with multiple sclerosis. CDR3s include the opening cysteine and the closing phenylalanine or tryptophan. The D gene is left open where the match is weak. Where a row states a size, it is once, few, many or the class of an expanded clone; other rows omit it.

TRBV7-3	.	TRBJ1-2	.	CASGFRLAGTSGDYGYTF	TGTGCCAGCGGCTTTAGACTAGCCGGGACCTCTGGGGACTATGGCTACACCTTC
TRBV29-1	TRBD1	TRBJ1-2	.	CSTDQDRAYGYTF	TGCAGCACCGATCAGGACAGGGCCTATGGCTACACCTTC
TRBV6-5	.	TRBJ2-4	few	CASTKLPGEQYF	TGTGCCAGCACCAAACTCCCGGGAGAGCAGTACTTC
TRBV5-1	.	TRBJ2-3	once	CASSSVRFGGTDTQYF	TGCGCCAGCAGCTCCGTAAGATTCGGGGGCACAGATACGCAGTATTTT
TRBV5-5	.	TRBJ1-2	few	CASSGVGNYGYTF	TGTGCCAGCAGCGGCGTAGGGAACTATGGCTACACCTTC
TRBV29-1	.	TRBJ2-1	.	CSVEDNEQFF	TGCAGCGTTGAGGACAATGAGCAGTTCTTC
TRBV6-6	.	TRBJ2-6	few	CASSLGRISGANVLTF	TGTGCCAGCAGTCTGGGACGGATCTCTGGGGCCAACGTCCTGACTTTC
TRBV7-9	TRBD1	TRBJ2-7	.	CASGNNRGNEQYF	TGTGCCAGCGGGAATAACAGGGGAAACGAGCAGTACTTC
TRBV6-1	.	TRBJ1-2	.	CASSEGGSGYTF	TGTGCCAGCAGTGAGGGAGGCTCCGGCTACACCTTC
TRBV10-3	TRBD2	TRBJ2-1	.	CAISDLAGTGNEQFF	TGTGCCATCAGTGACTTAGCGGGAACCGGCAATGAGCAGTTCTTC
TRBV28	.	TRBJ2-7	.	CASGAADYEQYF	TGTGCCAGCGGAGCGGCAGACTACGAGCAGTACTTC
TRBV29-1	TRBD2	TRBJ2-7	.	CSVTLSGGQLEQYF	TGCAGCGTTACCCTATCGGGGGGGCAGTTGGAGCAGTACTTC
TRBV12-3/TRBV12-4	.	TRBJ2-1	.	CASSPLSREQFF	TGTGCCAGCAGTCCCCTGAGTAGGGAGCAGTTCTTC
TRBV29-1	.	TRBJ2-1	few	CSVEGHSTYNEQFF	TGCAGCGTTGAAGGTCATTCCACCTACAATGAGCAGTTCTTC
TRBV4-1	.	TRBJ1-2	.	CASSQDSFYGYTF	TGCGCCAGCAGCCAAGACAGCTTCTATGGCTACACCTTC
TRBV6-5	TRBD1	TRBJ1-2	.	CASSSESTGYYGYTF	TGTGCCAGCAGTTCCGAATCGACAGGGTACTATGGCTACACCTTC
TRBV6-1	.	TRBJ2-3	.	CASSALGITDTQYF	TGTGCCAGCAGTGCCCTAGGGATTACAGATACGCAGTATTTT
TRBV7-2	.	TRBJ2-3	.	CASSVTVSTGTQYF	TGTGCCAGCAGCGTCACTGTTAGCACAGGTACGCAGTATTTT
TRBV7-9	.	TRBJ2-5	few	CASSPSRDMKSWETQYF	TGTGCCAGCAGCCCCTCCAGGGACATGAAGTCTTGGGAGACCCAGTACTTC
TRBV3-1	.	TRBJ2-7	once	CASSRLVGEQYF	TGTGCCAGCAGCCGGCTGGTGGGCGAGCAGTACTTC
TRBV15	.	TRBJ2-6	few	CATSRDGNSGANVLTF	TGTGCCACCAGCAGAGATGGGAACTCTGGGGCCAACGTCCTGACTTTC
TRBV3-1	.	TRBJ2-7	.	CASSQEVTDYEQYF	TGTGCCAGCAGCCAAGAGGTCACAGATTACGAGCAGTACTTC
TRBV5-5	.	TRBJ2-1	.	CASSLAGPSEQFF	TGTGCCAGCAGCTTGGCAGGTCCAAGTGAGCAGTTCTTC
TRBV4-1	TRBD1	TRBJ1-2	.	CAGSQALGQHYTF	TGCGCCGGCAGCCAAGCCCTGGGACAGCACTACACCTTC